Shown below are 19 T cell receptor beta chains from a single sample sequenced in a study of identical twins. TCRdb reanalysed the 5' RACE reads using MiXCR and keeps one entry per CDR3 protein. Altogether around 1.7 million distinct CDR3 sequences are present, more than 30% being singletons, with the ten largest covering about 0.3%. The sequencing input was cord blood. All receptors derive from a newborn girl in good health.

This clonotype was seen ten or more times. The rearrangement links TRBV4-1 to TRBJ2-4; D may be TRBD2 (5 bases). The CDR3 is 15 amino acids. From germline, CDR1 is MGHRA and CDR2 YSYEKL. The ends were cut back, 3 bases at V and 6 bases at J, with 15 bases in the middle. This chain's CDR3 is CASSHPATTLNIQYF. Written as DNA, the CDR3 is TGCGCCAGCAGCCATCCAGCGACTACCTTAAACATTCAGTACTTC.

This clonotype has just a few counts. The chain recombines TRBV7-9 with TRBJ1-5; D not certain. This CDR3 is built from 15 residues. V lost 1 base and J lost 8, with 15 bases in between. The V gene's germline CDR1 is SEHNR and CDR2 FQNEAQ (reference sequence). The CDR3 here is CASSLGRGAEEPQHF. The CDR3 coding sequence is TGTGCCAGCAGCTTAGGACGGGGAGCAGAAGAGCCCCAGCATTTT.

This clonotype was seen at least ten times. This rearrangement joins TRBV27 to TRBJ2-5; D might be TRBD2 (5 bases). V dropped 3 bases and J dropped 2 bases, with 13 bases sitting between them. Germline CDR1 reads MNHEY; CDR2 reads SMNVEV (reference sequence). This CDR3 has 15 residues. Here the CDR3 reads CASSLDSLRQETQYF. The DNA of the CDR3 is TGTGCCAGCAGTTTGGACTCCCTGAGGCAAGAGACCCAGTACTTC.

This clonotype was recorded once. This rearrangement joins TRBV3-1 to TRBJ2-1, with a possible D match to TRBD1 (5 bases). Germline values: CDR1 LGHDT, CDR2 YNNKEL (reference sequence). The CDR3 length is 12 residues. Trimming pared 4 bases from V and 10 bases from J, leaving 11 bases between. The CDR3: CASSPQDSEQFF. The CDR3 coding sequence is TGTGCCAGCAGCCCCCAAGACAGCGAGCAGTTCTTC.

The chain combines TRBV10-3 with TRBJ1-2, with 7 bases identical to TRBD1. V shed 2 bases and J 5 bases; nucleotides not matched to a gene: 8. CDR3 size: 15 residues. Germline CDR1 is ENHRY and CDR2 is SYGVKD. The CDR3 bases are TGTGCCATCAGTGAGCCTGACAGGGCCCGATATGGCTACACCTTC. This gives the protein CAISEPDRARYGYTF.

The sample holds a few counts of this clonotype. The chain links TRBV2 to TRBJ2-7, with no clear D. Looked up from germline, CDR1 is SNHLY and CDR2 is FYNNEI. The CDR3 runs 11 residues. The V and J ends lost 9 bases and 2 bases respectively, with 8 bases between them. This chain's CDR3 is CARGRTYEQYF. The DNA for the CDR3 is TGTGCCAGAGGACGGACCTACGAGCAGTACTTC.

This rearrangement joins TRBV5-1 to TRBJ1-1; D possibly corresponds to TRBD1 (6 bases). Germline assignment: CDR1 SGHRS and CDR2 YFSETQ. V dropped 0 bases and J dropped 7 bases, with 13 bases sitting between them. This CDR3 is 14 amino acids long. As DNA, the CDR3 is TGCGCCAGCAGCTTGGCGGGGGGGCTAGGTGAAGCTTTCTTT. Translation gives CASSLAGGLGEAFF.

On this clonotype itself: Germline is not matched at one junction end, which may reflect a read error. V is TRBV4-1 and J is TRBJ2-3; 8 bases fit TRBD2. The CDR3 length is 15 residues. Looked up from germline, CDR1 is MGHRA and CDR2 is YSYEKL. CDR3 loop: CANSQDRTSTDTRYF. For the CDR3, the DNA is TGCGCCAACAGCCAGGACCGGACTAGCACAGATACGCGGTATTTT.

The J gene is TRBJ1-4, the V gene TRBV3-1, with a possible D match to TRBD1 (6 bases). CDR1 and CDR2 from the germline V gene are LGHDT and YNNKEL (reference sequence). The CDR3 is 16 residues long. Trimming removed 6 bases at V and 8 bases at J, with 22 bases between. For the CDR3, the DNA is TGTGCCAGCAGACCCGGAGGGGGGGGATTTCGGGAAAAACTGTTTTTT. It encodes CASRPGGGGFREKLFF.

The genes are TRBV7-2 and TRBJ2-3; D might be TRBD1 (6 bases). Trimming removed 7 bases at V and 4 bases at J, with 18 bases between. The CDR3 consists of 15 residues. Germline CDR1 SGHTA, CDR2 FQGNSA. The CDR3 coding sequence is TGTGCCAGCACTCTAGTGGGGGCTGCCTCAGATACGCAGTATTTT. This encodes CASTLVGAASDTQYF.

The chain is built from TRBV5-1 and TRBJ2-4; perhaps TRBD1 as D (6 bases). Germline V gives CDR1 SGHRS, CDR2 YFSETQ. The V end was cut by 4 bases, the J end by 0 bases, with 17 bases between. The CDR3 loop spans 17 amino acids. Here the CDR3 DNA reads TGCGCCAGCAGCCCAACCGGGACACCTCTAGCCAAAAACATTCAGTACTTC. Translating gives CASSPTGTPLAKNIQYF.

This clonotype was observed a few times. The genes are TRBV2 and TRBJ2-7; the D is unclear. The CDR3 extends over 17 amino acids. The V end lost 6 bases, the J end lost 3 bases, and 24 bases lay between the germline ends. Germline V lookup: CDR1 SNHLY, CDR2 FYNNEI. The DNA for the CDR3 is TGTGCCAGCAGCTCAGTGAGAGGAGTCATGCTTATCTACGAGCAGTACTTC. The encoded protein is CASSSVRGVMLIYEQYF. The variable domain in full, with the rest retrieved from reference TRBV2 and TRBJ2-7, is EPEVTQTPSHQVTQMGQEVILRCVPISNHLYFYWYRQILGQKVEFLVSFYNNEISEKSEIFDDQFSVERPDGSNFTLKIRSTKLEDSAMYFCASSSVRGVMLIYEQYFGPGTRLTVT.

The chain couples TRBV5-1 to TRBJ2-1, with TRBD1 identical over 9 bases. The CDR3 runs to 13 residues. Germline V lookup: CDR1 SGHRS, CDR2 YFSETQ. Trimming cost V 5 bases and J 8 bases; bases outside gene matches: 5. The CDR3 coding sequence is TGCGCCAGCAGAAATACAGGGGGCCATGAGCAGTTCTTC. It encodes CASRNTGGHEQFF.

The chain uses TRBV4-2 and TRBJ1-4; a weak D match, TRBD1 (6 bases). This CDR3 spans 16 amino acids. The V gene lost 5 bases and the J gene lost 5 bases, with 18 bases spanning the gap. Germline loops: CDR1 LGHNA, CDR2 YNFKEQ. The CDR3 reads CASSISADSQNEKLFF. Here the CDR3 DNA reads TGTGCCAGCAGCATATCCGCGGACAGCCAAAATGAAAAACTGTTTTTT.

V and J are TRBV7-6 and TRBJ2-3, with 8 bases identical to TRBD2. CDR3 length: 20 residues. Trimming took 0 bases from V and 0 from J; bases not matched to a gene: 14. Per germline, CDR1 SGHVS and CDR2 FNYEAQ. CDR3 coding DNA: TGTGCCAGCAGCTTAGCAGCCGAGCGGGAGTACCTAGCGAGCACAGATACGCAGTATTTT. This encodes CASSLAAEREYLASTDTQYF.

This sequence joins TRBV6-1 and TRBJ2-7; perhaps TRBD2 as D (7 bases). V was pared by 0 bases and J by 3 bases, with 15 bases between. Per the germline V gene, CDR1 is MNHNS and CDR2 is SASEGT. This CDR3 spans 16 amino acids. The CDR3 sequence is CASSEAGGGARYEQYF. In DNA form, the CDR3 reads TGTGCCAGCAGTGAAGCGGGTGGGGGGGCGCGCTACGAGCAGTACTTC.

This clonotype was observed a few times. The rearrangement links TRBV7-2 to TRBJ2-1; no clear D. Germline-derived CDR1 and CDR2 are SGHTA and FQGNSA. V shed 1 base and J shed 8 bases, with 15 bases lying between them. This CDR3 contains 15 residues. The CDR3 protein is CASSLEWAGPYEQFF. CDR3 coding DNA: TGTGCCAGCAGCTTAGAATGGGCCGGGCCGTATGAGCAGTTCTTC.

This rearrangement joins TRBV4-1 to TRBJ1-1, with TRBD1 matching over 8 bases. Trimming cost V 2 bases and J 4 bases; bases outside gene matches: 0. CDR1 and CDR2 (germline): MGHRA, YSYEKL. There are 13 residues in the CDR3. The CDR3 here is CASSQQGATEAFF. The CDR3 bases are TGCGCCAGCAGCCAACAGGGGGCCACTGAAGCTTTCTTT.

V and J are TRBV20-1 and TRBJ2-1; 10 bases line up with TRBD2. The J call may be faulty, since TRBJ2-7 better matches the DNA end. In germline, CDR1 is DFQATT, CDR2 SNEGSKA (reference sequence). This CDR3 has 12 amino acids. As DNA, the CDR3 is TGCAGTGCTCTGCTAGCGGGAGACGAGCAGTACTTC. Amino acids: CSALLAGDEQYF.